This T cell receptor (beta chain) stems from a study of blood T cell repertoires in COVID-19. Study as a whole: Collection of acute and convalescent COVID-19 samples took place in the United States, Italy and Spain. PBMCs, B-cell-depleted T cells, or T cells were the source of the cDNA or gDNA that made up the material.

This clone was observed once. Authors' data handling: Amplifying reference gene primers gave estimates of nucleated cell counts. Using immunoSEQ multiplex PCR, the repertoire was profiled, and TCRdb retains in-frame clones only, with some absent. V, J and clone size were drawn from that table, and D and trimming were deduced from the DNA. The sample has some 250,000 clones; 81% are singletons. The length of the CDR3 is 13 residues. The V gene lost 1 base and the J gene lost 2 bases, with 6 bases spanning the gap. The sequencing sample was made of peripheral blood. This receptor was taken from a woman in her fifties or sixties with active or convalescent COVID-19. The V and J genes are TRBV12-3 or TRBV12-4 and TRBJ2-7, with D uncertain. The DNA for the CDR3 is TGTGCCAGCAGTTTAGGGCGGACCTACGAGCAGTACTTC. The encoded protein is CASSLGRTYEQYF.